These 15 T cell receptor beta chains were sequenced from one sample in a study of regulatory T cells in long-lasting Graves disease. Library construction for TCR beta used iRepertoire HTBI primers and Arm-PCR of CDR3 regions. TCRdb ran MiXCR on the multiplex PCR reads and lists one entry per CDR3 protein. The table shows about 450,000 distinct CDR3 sequences, with around 17% occurring only once. Time point noted: newly diagnosed GD, antithyroid drugs for less than 3 months. RNA extracted from PBMCs served as the sequencing template. These data are also associated with another study on T cells in Graves' hyperthyroidism and ophthalmopathy.

Sequencing used peripheral blood mononuclear cells (PBMCs), obtained at new diagnosis, from a patient treated with antithyroid drugs. The receptors stem from a woman aged 25 to 39 with Graves disease.

This clonotype occurred a few times. The CDR3 protein is CASSPRGRGNEQFF. The CDR3 nucleotides read TGTGCCAGCAGTCCGAGGGGGCGCGGTAATGAGCAGTTCTTC. The chain carries TRBV18 and TRBJ2-1; 7 nucleotides agree with TRBD1. After removal of 8 bases from V and 7 bases from J, the junction contained 11 bases not matched to a gene. The germline V gene has CDR1 KGHSH and CDR2 LQKENI. The CDR3 totals 14 residues. Variable domain in full (rest from reference TRBV18 and TRBJ2-1): NAGVMQNPRHLVRRRGQEARLRCSPMKGHSHVYWYRQLPEEGLKFMVYLQKENIIDESGMPKERFSAEFPKEGPSILRIQQVVRGDSAAYFCASSPRGRGNEQFFGPGTRLTVL.

There are many counts of this clonotype. This chain uses TRBV20-1 with TRBJ2-3; D remains unclear. Germline V gene data show CDR1 as DFQATT and CDR2 as SNEGSKA (reference sequence). The V end was cut by 3 bases, the J end by 4 bases, with 11 bases between. The CDR3 length is 13 residues. The CDR3 nucleotides read TGCAGTGCTAGCGCCCTTGCGCCAGATACGCAGTATTTT. The encoded protein is CSASALAPDTQYF.

This clonotype was counted ten times or more. The chain combines TRBV20-1 with TRBJ1-1; 11 bases align to TRBD1. Germline values: CDR1 DFQATT, CDR2 SNEGSKA (reference sequence). The CDR3 extends over 14 amino acids. The V gene end was trimmed by 4 bases and the J gene end by 4 bases; junction bases not matched to a gene: 5. The CDR3 DNA follows: TGCAGTGCTACATCCGGGACAGGGGGCACTGAAGCTTTCTTT. As protein: CSATSGTGGTEAFF.

The chain joins TRBV18 to TRBJ1-1; tentative D call: TRBD1 (5 bases). V was trimmed by 6 bases and J by 3 bases, leaving 14 bases between them. Per the germline V gene, CDR1 is KGHSH and CDR2 is LQKENI. This CDR3 comprises 14 residues. CDR3 DNA sequence: TGTGCCAGCTCCCCCCGGGGCTGGGACACTGAAGCTTTCTTT. The encoded protein is CASSPRGWDTEAFF.

The chain has TRBV5-6 and TRBJ2-4, with 9 nucleotides matching TRBD1. Trimming at V came to 5 bases and at J to 3 bases, leaving 9 bases not matched to a gene. CDR1 and CDR2 from the germline V gene are SGHDT and YYEEEE. The CDR3 loop spans 16 amino acids. The CDR3 reads CASSSGTGSGKNIQYF. Here the CDR3 DNA reads TGTGCCAGCAGTTCCGGGACAGGGTCTGGCAAAAACATTCAGTACTTC.

This clonotype was observed a few times. The chain has TRBV18 and TRBJ2-5; D gene ambiguous. V lost 3 bases, J lost 4 bases, and 15 bases lay in between. The V gene's germline CDR1 is KGHSH and CDR2 LQKENI. This CDR3 has 15 residues. The CDR3 DNA is TGTGCCAGCTCACCTCAGGCTAGTCCAGGAGAGACCCAGTACTTC. It specifies CASSPQASPGETQYF.

The chain is built from TRBV6-1 and TRBJ2-4, with no clear D. V dropped 7 bases and J dropped 10 bases, with 14 bases sitting between them. This CDR3 comprises 12 residues. Germline V gives CDR1 MNHNS, CDR2 SASEGT. This CDR3 is CASIGIQGIQYF. CDR3 in DNA: TGTGCCAGCATCGGTATCCAAGGAATTCAGTACTTC.

Ten or more counts support this clonotype. J is TRBJ2-1 and V is TRBV11-2, with 7 bases matching TRBD2. The ends lost 3 bases at V and 8 bases at J; junction bases unmatched: 4. Germline lookup yields CDR1 SGHAT and CDR2 FQNNGV. There are 13 residues in the CDR3. The CDR3 sequence: CASSLWEGDEQFF. The CDR3 nucleotides read TGTGCCAGCAGCTTGTGGGAGGGTGATGAGCAGTTCTTC.

This clonotype was counted ten times or more. The chain combines TRBV28 with TRBJ2-1; TRBD1 might be the D (5 bases). Germline loops: CDR1 MDHEN, CDR2 SYDVKM. With 7 bases removed from V and 4 bases from J, the gap between germline ends came to 14 bases. There are 14 residues in the CDR3. In DNA, the CDR3 is TGTGCCAGCATGGGGCTCCCAACATACAATGAGCAGTTCTTC. Translation gives CASMGLPTYNEQFF.

CDR3 DNA: TGTGCCAGCAGTGGGCTAAGGGTGAGGGAGCAGTTCTTC. Translation: CASSGLRVREQFF. V and J are TRBV28 and TRBJ2-1; D remains unclear. CDR1 and CDR2 from the germline V gene are MDHEN and SYDVKM. V gave up 5 bases and J gave up 10 bases, with 15 bases separating them. There are 13 residues in the CDR3.

This clonotype was found many times. The chain recombines TRBV20-1 with TRBJ2-7; 10 nucleotides line up with TRBD2. The V gene's germline CDR1 is DFQATT and CDR2 SNEGSKA (reference sequence). V was clipped by 5 bases and J by 2 bases; unmatched bases: 12. CDR3 size: 16 residues. CDR3 loop: CSAGPPELAGTYEQYF. CDR3 in DNA: TGCAGTGCTGGACCCCCGGAACTAGCGGGAACCTACGAGCAGTACTTC.

This clonotype was counted ten times or more. The V call is TRBV5-6, the J call TRBJ2-7, with 13 bases lining up with TRBD2. J was trimmed by 7 bases and V by 4 bases; bases with no gene match: 11. The length of the CDR3 is 16 residues. In germline, CDR1 is SGHDT, CDR2 YYEEEE. CDR3 residues: CASSNYGLAGVSEQYF. In nucleotides, the CDR3 is TGTGCCAGCAGCAATTACGGACTAGCGGGAGTTTCGGAGCAGTACTTC.

This chain links TRBV6-2 or TRBV6-3 with TRBJ1-2; D uncertain. This CDR3 is 15 amino acids long. V was trimmed by 7 bases and J by 0 bases, leaving 15 bases between them. The germline V gene has CDR1 MNHEY and CDR2 SVGEGT. CDR3: CASKSYPTANYGYTF. The DNA for the CDR3 is TGTGCCAGCAAGAGCTATCCAACCGCTAACTATGGCTACACCTTC.

On this clonotype itself: Being one base from a much bigger clone, this may be a read error. J is TRBJ1-2 and V is TRBV6-5; TRBD1 is a possible D gene (6 bases). Trimming took 2 bases from V and 7 from J, leaving 17 bases between them. Germline assignment: CDR1 MNHEY and CDR2 SVGAGI. The CDR3 consists of 15 residues. The CDR3: CASSYSVRGTCGYTF. In nucleotides, the CDR3 is TGTGCCAGCAGTTACAGCGTCAGGGGAACCTGTGGCTACACCTTC.

To note about this clonotype: A read error is possible here, since a much larger clone lies one base away. The chain is built from TRBV6-1 and TRBJ2-6, with D uncertain. CDR1 is MNHNS and CDR2 is SASEGT in the germline V gene. V was shortened by 6 bases and J by 15 bases, with 12 bases between the two germline ends. There are 11 residues in the CDR3. The CDR3 spells CASRLQTALTF. CDR3 in DNA: TGTGCCAGCAGGCTTCAGACGGCCCTGACTTTC.